Below, 26 T cell receptor beta chains from the same sample are listed, as sequenced in a study of T-cell memory formation after mild COVID-19. MiXCR, run by TCRdb on the 5' RACE reads, gives a single entry per CDR3 protein. The sample lists 130,000 to 150,000 distinct CDR3 sequences, 15% to 20% occurring once. The specimen sequenced was PBMCs or a T cell subset sorted from them (not recorded which). All receptors come from an adult woman who had mild COVID-19 (a few samples of this study predate the infection). Cell type and time point are not known.

This chain joins TRBV20-1 and TRBJ2-3; TRBD2 agrees at 10 bases. CDR1 and CDR2 from the germline V gene are DFQATT and SNEGSKA (reference sequence). The CDR3 covers 22 residues. With V trimmed by 0 bases and J by 2 bases, 23 bases remained unmatched. This chain's CDR3 is CSARDEGSSGGPGGFYTDTQYF. DNA for the CDR3: TGCAGTGCTAGAGATGAAGGGAGTAGCGGGGGGCCCGGAGGCTTTTACACAGATACGCAGTATTTT.

A few counts support this clonotype. The chain recombines TRBV12-3 or TRBV12-4 with TRBJ1-1; possibly TRBD1 for D (6 bases). Trimming pared 1 base from V and 8 bases from J, leaving 14 bases between. The CDR3 is made up of 14 amino acids. CDR3: CASSLGGQSKEAFF. CDR3 nucleotide sequence: TGTGCCAGCAGTTTAGGTGGACAGTCGAAAGAAGCTTTCTTT.

This clonotype was seen only a few times. The CDR3 nucleotides read TGTGCCACCAGTGATTCAAAGGGTCTCCGCCACTATGGCTACACCTTC. Amino acid sequence: CATSDSKGLRHYGYTF. This chain links TRBV24-1 with TRBJ1-2; the D is unclear. The germline V and J ends were trimmed by 2 bases and 3 bases, with 15 bases remaining between them. From germline, CDR1 is KGHDR and CDR2 SFDVKD. The CDR3 contains 16 residues.

This clonotype was counted between two and nine times. This chain uses TRBV5-4 with TRBJ2-2; 8 nucleotides line up with TRBD2. Germline V CDR1 and CDR2: SGHNT, YYREEE (reference sequence). The CDR3 has 16 residues. Germline trimming cut 4 bases from V and 3 bases from J; bases unmatched to any gene: 8. CDR3 sequence reads: CASSTGLVIDTGELFF. The CDR3 DNA reads as TGTGCCAGCAGCACGGGACTAGTGATAGACACCGGGGAGCTGTTTTTT. The full variable domain, in which reference TRBV5-4 and TRBJ2-2 provide the parts outside the CDR3, is ETGVTQSPTHLIKTRGQQVTLRCSSQSGHNTVSWYQQALGQGPQFIFQYYREEENGRGNFPPRFSGLQFPNYSSELNVNALELDDSALYLCASSTGLVIDTGELFFGEGSRLTVL.

CDR3 in amino acids: CASREKEAFF. The CDR3 region has the DNA TGTGCCAGTCGGGAGAAGGAAGCTTTCTTT. The gene calls are TRBV6-2 or TRBV6-3 and TRBJ1-1, with D hard to call. Trimming cost V 9 bases and J 8 bases, with 10 bases left between them. The CDR3 extends over 10 amino acids. Germline V gene lookup returns CDR1 MNHEY and CDR2 SVGEGT.

This clonotype was seen a handful of times. This chain joins TRBV24-1 and TRBJ2-1; 8 nucleotides agree with TRBD2. The CDR3 runs 16 residues. CDR1 KGHDR and CDR2 SFDVKD come from the germline V gene. V trimming: 5 bases; J trimming: 2 bases; junction bases outside the gene matches: 7. The CDR3 coding sequence is TGTGCCACCAGTGGTCAAGGCGGGAGGACCTACAATGAGCAGTTCTTC. Its translation is CATSGQGGRTYNEQFF.

This sequence joins TRBV7-2 and TRBJ2-1; TRBD2 aligns across 9 bases. CDR3 length equals 15 residues. Unmatched junction bases numbered 11, after V lost 5 bases and J lost 9 bases. CDR1 is SGHTA, CDR2 FQGNSA, per germline. The CDR3 protein is CASSTGAGGQFEQFF. CDR3 nucleotides: TGTGCCAGCAGCACAGGGGCGGGGGGGCAGTTTGAGCAGTTCTTC. Supplemented by reference TRBV7-2 and TRBJ2-1, the full variable domain reads GAGVSQSPSNKVTEKGKDVELRCDPISGHTALYWYRQSLGQGLEFLIYFQGNSAPDKSGLPSDRFSAERTGGSVSTLTIQRTQQEDSAVYLCASSTGAGGQFEQFFGPGTRLTVL.

In DNA, the CDR3 is TGTGCCAGTAGTGCAAACGACAGGGATGATTCGGAAAAACTGTTTTTT. Protein product: CASSANDRDDSEKLFF. The chain is built from TRBV19 and TRBJ1-4, with 7 bases fitting TRBD1. In germline, CDR1 is LNHDA, CDR2 SQIVND (reference sequence). CDR3 length: 16 amino acids. The V and J ends lost 5 bases and 8 bases, in that order; junction bases with no gene match: 14.

The chain recombines TRBV9 with TRBJ1-1; no definite D call. The CDR3 has 13 amino acids. Per the germline V gene, CDR1 is SGDLS and CDR2 is YYNGEE. V lost 4 bases, J lost 4 bases, and 11 bases lay in between. CDR3 sequence reads: CASSWNSGTEAFF. The CDR3 nucleotides are TGTGCCAGCAGCTGGAATTCGGGCACTGAAGCTTTCTTT. The full variable domain, with the rest looked up from reference TRBV9 and TRBJ1-1, is DSGVTQTPKHLITATGQRVTLRCSPRSGDLSVYWYQQSLDQGLQFLIQYYNGEERAKGNILERFSAQQFPDLHSELNLSSLELGDSALYFCASSWNSGTEAFFGQGTRLTVV.

This clonotype came up a few times. The chain couples TRBV24-1 to TRBJ2-1; 7 bases map to TRBD1. With 3 bases clipped from V and 9 bases from J, the junction kept 13 bases outside the gene matches. CDR3 size: 16 residues. Germline CDR1 is KGHDR and CDR2 is SFDVKD. In nucleotides, the CDR3 is TGTGCCACCAGTGATAAGACAGGGCGCAGGGATGGTGAGCAGTTCTTC. Amino acids: CATSDKTGRRDGEQFF.

CDR3 region: CSAPPDRVIYTEAFF. CDR3 DNA sequence: TGCAGTGCTCCTCCCGACAGGGTAATTTACACTGAAGCTTTCTTT. The rearrangement links TRBV20-1 to TRBJ1-1, with 7 bases aligning to TRBD1. This CDR3 has 15 amino acids. In germline, CDR1 is DFQATT, CDR2 SNEGSKA (reference sequence). Trimming at V came to 5 bases and at J to 3 bases, leaving 12 bases not matched to a gene.

This clonotype was counted a few times. As DNA, the CDR3 is TGTGCCACCAGTGAGGGCGGCGGGGACAGGGGGCAAACCGGGGAGCTGTTTTTT. This encodes CATSEGGGDRGQTGELFF. This chain uses TRBV24-1 with TRBJ2-2; 12 bases align to TRBD1. The V gene's germline CDR1 is KGHDR and CDR2 SFDVKD. Trimming cost V 4 bases and J 5 bases; bases outside gene matches: 10. This CDR3 comprises 18 residues.

The V and J genes are TRBV4-2 and TRBJ2-5; D is ambiguous. The CDR3 length is 15 residues. Trimming left V 0 bases short and J 2 bases short, with 10 bases between. The germline gives CDR1 LGHNA, CDR2 YNFKEQ. The CDR3: CASSQDRTEQETQYF. DNA of the CDR3: TGTGCCAGCAGCCAAGATAGGACGGAACAAGAGACCCAGTACTTC.

The V gene is TRBV5-1, the J gene TRBJ2-1; 10 bases agree with TRBD2. This CDR3 comprises 14 residues. CDR1 and CDR2 from the germline V gene are SGHRS and YFSETQ. Trimming removed 5 bases from V and 6 bases from J; junction bases left unmatched: 5. The CDR3 loop reads CASSGTSEGNEQFF. The CDR3 DNA reads as TGCGCCAGCAGTGGGACTAGCGAAGGCAATGAGCAGTTCTTC.

This clonotype was seen many times. V usage is TRBV25-1 and J usage is TRBJ2-5; D might be TRBD2 (6 bases). Germline assignment: CDR1 MGHDK and CDR2 SYGVNS. The CDR3 is made up of 14 amino acids. V was shortened by 3 bases and J by 2 bases, with 10 bases between the two germline ends. CDR3 sequence: CASSDISGQETQYF. DNA for the CDR3: TGTGCCAGCAGTGATATCAGCGGGCAAGAGACCCAGTACTTC.

The gene calls are TRBV7-2 and TRBJ2-3; the match to TRBD1 covers 8 bases. The CDR3 is 16 residues long. V was pared by 3 bases and J by 1 base, with 6 bases of the junction left unmatched. Germline-derived CDR1 and CDR2 are SGHTA and FQGNSA. The CDR3 region has the DNA TGTGCCAGCAGCTTCCAAGGACAGGGCGGCACAGATACGCAGTATTTT. This sequence encodes CASSFQGQGGTDTQYF.

This clonotype was seen a few times. V and J are TRBV6-1 and TRBJ1-1; D is ambiguous. Looked up from germline, CDR1 is MNHNS and CDR2 is SASEGT. Trimming cost V 7 bases and J 1 base, with 13 bases left between them. The length of the CDR3 is 14 residues. CDR3 in amino acids: CASTPPGPNTEAFF. The CDR3 nucleotides read TGTGCCAGCACCCCCCCCGGACCGAACACTGAAGCTTTCTTT.

This clonotype was recorded many times. Here the CDR3 DNA reads TGCAGTGCCTCCCCGGGACAGGGCGCTTCCTATGGCTACACCTTC. Its translation is CSASPGQGASYGYTF. This chain joins TRBV20-1 and TRBJ1-2; TRBD1 agrees at 9 bases. Germline V gene sequence: CDR1 DFQATT, CDR2 SNEGSKA (reference sequence). With 6 bases clipped from V and 4 bases from J, the junction kept 12 bases outside the gene matches. CDR3 length: 15 amino acids.

This clonotype was seen a handful of times. The V and J genes are TRBV20-1 and TRBJ2-3; no reliable D call. Germline V gene sequence: CDR1 DFQATT, CDR2 SNEGSKA (reference sequence). The CDR3 spans 12 residues. Trimming removed 3 bases at V and 5 bases at J, with 9 bases between. CDR3 loop: CSASWRIDTQYF. In DNA, the CDR3 is TGCAGTGCTAGTTGGCGAATAGATACGCAGTATTTT.

This clonotype was counted only a few times. This chain joins TRBV18 and TRBJ1-2, with D possibly being TRBD1 (6 bases). Trimming shortened V by 3 bases and J by 4 bases, and 12 bases separated the two germline ends. Germline assignment: CDR1 KGHSH and CDR2 LQKENI. The CDR3 is 14 amino acids. In nucleotides, the CDR3 is TGTGCCAGCTCACCTCCGACAGGAACCTATGGCTACACCTTC. As protein: CASSPPTGTYGYTF.

This clonotype came up a few times. The V call is TRBV6-2 or TRBV6-3, the J call TRBJ2-7; D possibly corresponds to TRBD1 (6 bases). The germline V gene encodes CDR1 MNHEY and CDR2 SVGEGT. This CDR3 comprises 13 residues. The V gene lost 6 bases and the J gene lost 1 base, with 10 bases spanning the gap. CDR3 in DNA: TGTGCCAGCAGGCGGACAGCGTCCTACGAGCAGTACTTC. Translated: CASRRTASYEQYF.

The V gene is TRBV5-1, the J gene TRBJ2-7; 7 bases line up with TRBD1. Germline trimming cut 4 bases from V and 5 bases from J; bases unmatched to any gene: 3. From germline, CDR1 is SGHRS and CDR2 YFSETQ. The CDR3 has 12 residues. CDR3 protein: CASSHTGDEQYF. In DNA, the CDR3 is TGCGCCAGCAGCCATACAGGGGACGAGCAGTACTTC.

CDR3 in amino acids: CASSFLGNTGELFF. CDR3 DNA: TGTGCCAGCAGCTTTCTGGGAAACACCGGGGAGCTGTTTTTT. The chain employs TRBV5-6 and TRBJ2-2; D gene unclear. This CDR3 has 14 amino acids. V lost 2 bases, J lost 2 bases, and 7 bases lay in between. Per germline, CDR1 SGHDT and CDR2 YYEEEE.

The V call is TRBV6-5, the J call TRBJ2-7, with D hard to call. This CDR3 is 13 amino acids long. The V end lost 2 bases, the J end lost 2 bases, and 7 bases lay between the germline ends. CDR1 is MNHEY and CDR2 is SVGAGI in the germline V gene. The CDR3 region is CASSYTAAYEQYF. The CDR3 bases are TGTGCCAGCAGTTACACGGCAGCCTACGAGCAGTACTTC.

The rearrangement joins TRBV7-8 to TRBJ2-3; D is perhaps TRBD1 (6 bases). The length of the CDR3 is 16 residues. The germline V gene has CDR1 SGHVS and CDR2 FQNEAQ. V was clipped by 1 base and J by 3 bases, with 14 bases between them. CDR3 amino acids: CASSLVVGRGTDTQYF. The CDR3 DNA reads as TGTGCCAGCAGCTTAGTGGTGGGCAGGGGTACAGATACGCAGTATTTT.

In regard to this clonotype: At one boundary the junction diverges from the germline segment, which might be a read error. The chain has TRBV5-1 and TRBJ2-7, with 7 bases aligning to TRBD1. CDR1 is SGHRS and CDR2 is YFSETQ in the germline V gene. This CDR3 is 13 amino acids long. The CDR3 sequence is CASSLTGDTSENF. The DNA of the CDR3 is TGCGCCAGCAGCTTGACAGGGGACACCAGCGAGAACTTC.